This record covers a single T cell receptor beta chain. This entry is derived from a study of shared clonotypes between healthy human individuals. Cells designated naive CD8 were CD45RO-negative and were positively selected for CCR7, with terminally differentiated effector memory CD45RA+ cells excluded. The assay used deep level. The authors' processing: Junction-only sequences without quality scores came from ImmunoSEQ, so filtering differed. The assay was immunoSEQ multiplex PCR, and TCRdb's table has in-frame clones only and misses some. V and J calls and clone size are as listed in that table; D and trimming were resolved from the DNA. The top ten clones hold around 1.7% of a sample with around 1,900,000 clones, 85% to 95% of them seen once. Germline V CDR1 and CDR2: SNHLY, FYNNEI. CDR3 size: 11 residues. V was pared by 9 bases and J by 8 bases, with 13 bases between.

The TCR sequence derives from a man younger than 35 in good health. Some clones in this sample may be carry-over from other donors' samples. Sample: naive CD8+ T cells from PBMCs. The chain employs TRBV2 and TRBJ1-1, with D perhaps TRBD1 (5 bases). In nucleotides, the CDR3 is TGTGCCAGAAACCAGGGTCCCGAAGCTTTCTTT. Residues: CARNQGPEAFF.